The 8 T cell receptor beta chains below were found in one sample sequenced in a study of OX40 agonist ivuxolimab in advanced cancers. Some clones are missing from TCRdb's copy, which holds only in-frame ones; the method was immunoSEQ multiplex PCR. The data show under 50,000 clones, about 79% seen once. This sample comprised CD4+ or CD8+ T cells sorted from blood, obtained in a trial of the OX40 agonist ivuxolimab. These receptors were collected from an adult with an advanced solid tumor such as melanoma, head and neck, liver or kidney cancer.

The gene calls are TRBV7-2 and TRBJ2-3; weak D call: TRBD2 (7 bases). From germline, CDR1 is SGHTA and CDR2 FQGNSA. CDR3 size: 16 residues. Trimming removed 2 bases at V and 4 bases at J, with 16 bases between. For the CDR3, the DNA is TGTGCCAGCAGCTTAAGGCTACAGGGAGGGGCAGATACGCAGTATTTT. Residues: CASSLRLQGGADTQYF. Based on the CDR3 plus reference TRBV7-2 and TRBJ2-3, the full variable domain is GAGVSQSPSNKVTEKGKDVELRCDPISGHTALYWYRQSLGQGLEFLIYFQGNSAPDKSGLPSDRFSAERTGGSVSTLTIQRTQQEDSAVYLCASSLRLQGGADTQYFGPGTRLTVL.

This chain connects TRBV14 to TRBJ2-7; 7 positions match TRBD1. This CDR3 comprises 15 residues. Trimming at V came to 6 bases and at J to 0 bases, leaving 8 bases not matched to a gene. CDR1 SGHDN and CDR2 FVKESK come from the germline V gene. CDR3 protein: CASSRDRGSSYEQYF. The CDR3 DNA reads TGTGCCAGCAGTCGGGACAGAGGAAGCTCCTACGAGCAGTACTTC.

This clone has only one observation. The chain uses TRBV10-2 and TRBJ2-7; no firm D call. Trimming removed 8 bases at V and 4 bases at J, with 18 bases between. The CDR3 extends over 14 amino acids. Germline assignment: CDR1 WSHSY and CDR2 SAAADI. CDR3 DNA: TGCGCCAGCGGTAATTTGAATCTTGAATACGAGCAGTACTTC. This translates into CASGNLNLEYEQYF.

V and J are TRBV19 and TRBJ2-2, with D possibly being TRBD2 (7 bases). The CDR3 covers 18 residues. The germline V gene has CDR1 LNHDA and CDR2 SQIVND (reference sequence). Trimming pared 3 bases from V and 2 bases from J, leaving 19 bases between. CDR3 sequence: CASSIEAGHTPNTGELFF. The DNA of the CDR3 is TGTGCCAGTAGTATCGAAGCGGGACATACCCCAAACACCGGGGAGCTGTTTTTT. Based on the CDR3 plus reference TRBV19 and TRBJ2-2, the full variable domain is DGGITQSPKYLFRKEGQNVTLSCEQNLNHDAMYWYRQDPGQGLRLIYYSQIVNDFQKGDIAEGYSVSREKKESFPLTVTSAQKNPTAFYLCASSIEAGHTPNTGELFFGEGSRLTVL.

The J gene is TRBJ2-3, the V gene TRBV10-2; D tentatively fits TRBD1 or TRBD2 (6 bases each). V was shortened by 6 bases and J by 3 bases, with 13 bases between the two germline ends. CDR3 length: 14 residues. CDR1 is WSHSY, CDR2 SAAADI, per germline. The CDR3 DNA follows: TGCGCCAGCAGAGGGGGGCTAGTGACAGATACGCAGTATTTT. Translating gives CASRGGLVTDTQYF.

This sequence joins TRBV2 and TRBJ1-1, with D possibly TRBD1 on 5 matching bases. Germline lookup yields CDR1 SNHLY and CDR2 FYNNEI. The V end lost 9 bases, the J end lost 3 bases, and 23 bases lay between the germline ends. The length of the CDR3 is 16 residues. CDR3 sequence: CAREREAGSDYTEAFF. The CDR3 DNA follows: TGTGCCAGAGAGAGGGAGGCAGGGAGCGATTACACTGAAGCTTTCTTT.

The gene calls are TRBV5-4 and TRBJ1-2; unclear D gene. The CDR3 loop spans 14 amino acids. V was pared by 4 bases and J by 8 bases, with 18 bases between. Germline V CDR1 and CDR2: SGHNT, YYREEE (reference sequence). The DNA of the CDR3 is TGTGCCAGCAGCCGAGACCCAGAGATGGCCGGCTACACCTTC. It translates to CASSRDPEMAGYTF.

V gene TRBV13 combines with J gene TRBJ2-7; no reliable D call. Germline loops: CDR1 PRHDT, CDR2 FYEKMQ (reference sequence). This CDR3 is 13 amino acids long. The V end was cut by 6 bases, the J end by 7 bases, with 16 bases between. The CDR3 spells CASRISYAGEQYF. CDR3 DNA: TGTGCCAGCAGGATTAGTTACGCCGGGGAGCAGTACTTC.